The 26 T cell receptor beta chains listed next were all sequenced from one sample in a study of OX40 agonist ivuxolimab in advanced cancers. TCRdb keeps only in-frame clones here, not all; method: immunoSEQ multiplex PCR. This table has some 80,000 clones, 80% to 90% appearing once. This material consisted of CD4+ or CD8+ T cells sorted from blood, taken in a trial of the OX40 agonist ivuxolimab. The source is an adult with an advanced solid tumor such as melanoma, head and neck, liver or kidney cancer.

The chain recombines TRBV2 with TRBJ1-1, with no clear D. This CDR3 contains 12 residues. V was clipped by 6 bases and J by 6 bases, with 11 bases between them. The V gene's germline CDR1 is SNHLY and CDR2 FYNNEI. The CDR3, as DNA: TGTGCCAGCAGCTATGAAAAGTCTGAAGCTTTCTTT. It yields the protein CASSYEKSEAFF. The variable domain in full, with the rest retrieved from reference TRBV2 and TRBJ1-1, is EPEVTQTPSHQVTQMGQEVILRCVPISNHLYFYWYRQILGQKVEFLVSFYNNEISEKSEIFDDQFSVERPDGSNFTLKIRSTKLEDSAMYFCASSYEKSEAFFGQGTRLTVV.

This clone has more than one count but fewer than ten. The chain carries TRBV30 and TRBJ1-5; D may be TRBD1 (5 bases). The V end was cut by 2 bases, the J end by 9 bases, with 11 bases between. The germline V gene encodes CDR1 GTSNPN and CDR2 SVGIG (reference sequence). The CDR3 covers 12 residues. CDR3: CAWSFRGGPQHF. CDR3 in DNA: TGTGCCTGGAGTTTCCGGGGGGGGCCCCAGCATTTT.

The chain employs TRBV7-2 and TRBJ2-1; 9 nucleotides line up with TRBD1. Germline V gene data show CDR1 as SGHTA and CDR2 as FQGNSA. V was pared by 5 bases and J by 5 bases, with 7 bases of the junction left unmatched. CDR3 length: 15 residues. CDR3 DNA sequence: TGTGCCAGCAGCCCCGGGACAGGGAATCACAATGAGCAGTTCTTC. It codes for CASSPGTGNHNEQFF.

V is TRBV6-5 and J is TRBJ2-5; 12 nucleotides match TRBD1. J was trimmed by 6 bases and V by 7 bases; bases with no gene match: 9. The CDR3 sequence is 15 residues long. Germline loops: CDR1 MNHEY, CDR2 SVGAGI. The CDR3 here is CASTRGTGGDKTQYF. The CDR3 nucleotides are TGTGCCAGCACACGGGGGACAGGGGGCGATAAGACCCAGTACTTC.

The V call is TRBV11-2, the J call TRBJ2-3, with 7 bases fitting TRBD2. The CDR3 extends over 16 amino acids. J lost 0 bases, V lost 8 bases, and 11 bases had no gene match. In germline, CDR1 is SGHAT, CDR2 FQNNGV. The DNA for the CDR3 is TGTGCCAGCTTACAGCGACATAGCGGGAGCACAGATACGCAGTATTTT. It yields the protein CASLQRHSGSTDTQYF.

This clone occurred once. The chain links TRBV29-1 to TRBJ2-7, with D possibly being TRBD2 (5 bases). There are 11 residues in the CDR3. The V and J ends lost 2 bases and 3 bases respectively, with 5 bases between them. The V gene's germline CDR1 is SQVTM and CDR2 ANQGSEA. CDR3 region: CSVERDYEQYF. The CDR3 DNA follows: TGCAGCGTTGAACGGGACTACGAGCAGTACTTC.

CDR3 loop: CASSASVSLTDTQYF. Here the CDR3 DNA reads TGTGCCAGCAGCGCCTCAGTCAGTCTTACAGATACGCAGTATTTT. The chain is built from TRBV9 and TRBJ2-3; D gene unclear. The CDR3 totals 15 residues. V gave up 3 bases and J gave up 3 bases, with 14 bases separating them. Germline CDR1 is SGDLS and CDR2 is YYNGEE.

This clone was seen only once. CDR3 sequence: CASTGGRSGANVLTF. CDR3 nucleotides: TGTGCCAGCACTGGCGGGAGATCTGGGGCCAACGTCCTGACTTTC. The chain has TRBV6-6 and TRBJ2-6, with 7 bases fitting TRBD2. The CDR3 sequence is 15 residues long. J lost 1 base, V lost 7 bases, and 4 bases had no gene match. CDR1 MNHNY and CDR2 SVGAGI come from the germline V gene (reference sequence).

This clone occurred a few times. The rearrangement joins TRBV7-9 to TRBJ1-5; D ambiguous. Trimming shortened V by 1 base and J by 3 bases, and 13 bases separated the two germline ends. Germline V gene lookup returns CDR1 SEHNR and CDR2 FQNEAQ (reference sequence). The CDR3 runs to 16 residues. CDR3 protein: CASSLGVSPYNQPQHF. The CDR3 region has the DNA TGTGCCAGCAGCTTAGGGGTGTCCCCTTACAATCAGCCCCAGCATTTT.

The chain combines TRBV5-5 with TRBJ1-4; D gene unclear. The V gene lost 1 base and the J gene lost 7 bases, with 14 bases spanning the gap. The CDR3 has 15 residues. CDR1 is SGHKS, CDR2 YYEKEE, per germline (reference sequence). The CDR3 sequence: CASSLRQAGGEKLFF. The CDR3 nucleotides read TGTGCCAGCAGCTTGAGGCAGGCCGGAGGTGAAAAACTGTTTTTT.

V gene TRBV13 combines with J gene TRBJ1-6, with 8 bases fitting TRBD1. J lost 5 bases, V lost 2 bases, and 2 bases had no gene match. This CDR3 has 15 residues. Looked up from germline, CDR1 is PRHDT and CDR2 is FYEKMQ (reference sequence). The CDR3 protein is CASSLRDRHNSPLHF. CDR3 coding DNA: TGTGCCAGCAGCTTACGGGACAGGCATAATTCACCCCTCCACTTT.

The V and J genes are TRBV6-1 and TRBJ2-1; D gene uncertain. This CDR3 is 14 amino acids long. The V end was cut by 4 bases, the J end by 8 bases, with 15 bases between. CDR1 is MNHNS, CDR2 SASEGT, per germline. In DNA, the CDR3 is TGTGCCAGCAGTGGGACCTTCCCCAAGGATGAGCAGTTCTTC. Its protein product is CASSGTFPKDEQFF.

This chain joins TRBV9 and TRBJ2-5, with 7 bases lining up with TRBD2. The CDR3 is 15 amino acids. The germline V gene encodes CDR1 SGDLS and CDR2 YYNGEE. Trimming removed 4 bases from V and 1 base from J; junction bases left unmatched: 7. The DNA of the CDR3 is TGTGCCAGCAGCATTCTAGCGGCCCCCCAAGAGACCCAGTACTTC. Translated, it gives CASSILAAPQETQYF.

This clone was detected a few times. Here the CDR3 reads CASSKGDPGNTEAFF. The CDR3 DNA reads as TGTGCCAGCAGCAAAGGGGACCCGGGGAACACTGAAGCTTTCTTT. J is TRBJ1-1 and V is TRBV11-2, with a possible D match to TRBD1 (5 bases). Germline loops: CDR1 SGHAT, CDR2 FQNNGV. Trimming removed 5 bases from V and 1 base from J, with 14 bases in between. CDR3 length equals 15 residues.

V and J are TRBV2 and TRBJ1-1, with unresolved D. Germline values: CDR1 SNHLY, CDR2 FYNNEI. The CDR3 sequence is 15 residues long. Trimming pared 6 bases from V and 3 bases from J, leaving 17 bases between. CDR3 region: CASSSRGGGYTEAFF. DNA of the CDR3: TGTGCCAGCAGCTCACGGGGTGGTGGTTACACTGAAGCTTTCTTT.

The V call is TRBV27, the J call TRBJ2-2, with D perhaps assigned TRBD1 or TRBD2 (5 bases each). V lost 2 bases, J lost 4 bases, and 11 bases lay in between. The CDR3 length is 15 residues. The germline gives CDR1 MNHEY, CDR2 SMNVEV (reference sequence). CDR3 loop: CASSLGAEGTGELFF. CDR3 coding DNA: TGTGCCAGCAGTTTAGGGGCAGAGGGCACCGGGGAGCTGTTTTTT.

The CDR3 reads CASSEVMDRIIYGYTF. CDR3 nucleotide sequence: TGTGCCAGCAGTGAGGTAATGGACAGGATAATCTATGGCTACACCTTC. The J gene is TRBJ1-2, the V gene TRBV6-1; 7 nucleotides match TRBD1. V shed 3 bases, J shed 4 bases, and the junction held 11 bases outside the gene matches. The CDR3 is 16 amino acids. Looked up from germline, CDR1 is MNHNS and CDR2 is SASEGT.

This chain connects TRBV30 to TRBJ1-4, with D unresolved. Germline assignment: CDR1 GTSNPN and CDR2 SVGIG (reference sequence). The CDR3 consists of 13 residues. V was cut by 0 bases and J by 4 bases, with 6 bases left in between. The CDR3 region is CAWSVQYNEKLFF. Written as DNA, the CDR3 is TGTGCCTGGAGTGTTCAGTATAATGAAAAACTGTTTTTT.

The rearrangement joins TRBV6-6 to TRBJ2-7; tentatively, D is TRBD1 (5 bases). The CDR3 has 12 amino acids. V shed 4 bases and J shed 3 bases, with 7 bases lying between them. The germline V gene encodes CDR1 MNHNY and CDR2 SVGAGI (reference sequence). The CDR3 coding sequence is TGTGCCAGCAGTTCAGGGATCTACGAGCAGTACTTC. This codes for CASSSGIYEQYF.

The CDR3, as DNA: TGTGCCAGTAGTGACACCCCGAACACTGAAGCTTTCTTT. Amino acid sequence: CASSDTPNTEAFF. The chain is built from TRBV19 and TRBJ1-1; D remains unclear. CDR3 length equals 13 residues. Germline V gene data show CDR1 as LNHDA and CDR2 as SQIVND (reference sequence). The V end lost 5 bases, the J end lost 1 base, and 8 bases lay between the germline ends.

The J gene is TRBJ2-7, the V gene TRBV7-2; D gene ambiguous. Looked up from germline, CDR1 is SGHTA and CDR2 is FQGNSA. Trimming took 2 bases from V and 3 from J, leaving 5 bases between them. This CDR3 region has 12 residues. Written as DNA, the CDR3 is TGTGCCAGCAGCTTAACCGACTACGAGCAGTACTTC. Its translation is CASSLTDYEQYF.

This clone was seen only a few times. The same CDR3 arises from other DNA sequences in this sample as well. V is TRBV30 and J is TRBJ1-5; no reliable D call. V shed 0 bases and J shed 1 base, with 4 bases lying between them. Per the germline V gene, CDR1 is GTSNPN and CDR2 is SVGIG (reference sequence). This CDR3 contains 13 residues. The CDR3 protein is CAWSVNSNQPQHF. DNA for the CDR3: TGTGCCTGGAGTGTAAACAGCAATCAGCCCCAGCATTTT.

This clone appeared once. This sequence joins TRBV30 and TRBJ1-2; a weak D match, TRBD1 (5 bases). This CDR3 comprises 15 residues. The V end lost 3 bases, the J end lost 2 bases, and 16 bases lay between the germline ends. Looked up from germline, CDR1 is GTSNPN and CDR2 is SVGIG (reference sequence). The CDR3 is CAWSPLDSPNYGYTF. DNA of the CDR3: TGTGCCTGGAGCCCTTTAGACAGCCCCAACTATGGCTACACCTTC.

The chain joins TRBV9 to TRBJ2-1; 9 nucleotides align to TRBD2. V lost 0 bases to trimming and J lost 6 bases; unmatched junction nucleotides: 10. Per the germline V gene, CDR1 is SGDLS and CDR2 is YYNGEE. The CDR3 is 17 amino acids. CDR3 sequence reads: CASSVGTRGGRANEQFF. The CDR3 DNA reads as TGTGCCAGCAGCGTAGGGACCCGGGGCGGGAGGGCCAATGAGCAGTTCTTC.

This chain links TRBV30 with TRBJ2-6; D unresolved. V dropped 3 bases and J dropped 0 bases, with 6 bases sitting between them. The CDR3 has 14 amino acids. Germline-derived CDR1 and CDR2 are GTSNPN and SVGIG (reference sequence). Here the CDR3 reads CAWRSYSGANVLTF. The CDR3 DNA reads as TGTGCCTGGAGGAGCTACTCTGGGGCCAACGTCCTGACTTTC.

The chain carries TRBV5-1 and TRBJ2-5; perhaps TRBD2 as D (5 bases). Looked up from germline, CDR1 is SGHRS and CDR2 is YFSETQ. This CDR3 is built from 15 residues. V was trimmed by 1 base and J by 5 bases, leaving 15 bases between them. CDR3 amino acids: CASSLKGADAETQYF. The CDR3 DNA reads as TGCGCCAGCAGCTTGAAAGGAGCGGACGCGGAGACCCAGTACTTC.